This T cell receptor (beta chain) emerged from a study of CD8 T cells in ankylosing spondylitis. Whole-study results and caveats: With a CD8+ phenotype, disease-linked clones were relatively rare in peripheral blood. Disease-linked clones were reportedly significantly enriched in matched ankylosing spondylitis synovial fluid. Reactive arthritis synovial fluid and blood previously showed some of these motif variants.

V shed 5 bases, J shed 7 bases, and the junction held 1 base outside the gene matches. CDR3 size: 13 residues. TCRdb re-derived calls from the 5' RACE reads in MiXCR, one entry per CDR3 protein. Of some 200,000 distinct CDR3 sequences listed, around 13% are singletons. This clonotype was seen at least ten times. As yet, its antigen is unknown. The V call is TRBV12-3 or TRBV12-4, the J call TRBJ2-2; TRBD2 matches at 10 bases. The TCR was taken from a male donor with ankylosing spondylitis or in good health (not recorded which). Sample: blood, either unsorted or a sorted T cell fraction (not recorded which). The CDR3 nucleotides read TGTGCCAGCAGTAGCGGGGGGGTCGGGGAGCTGTTTTTT. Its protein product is CASSSGGVGELFF.